This T cell receptor (beta chain) originates from a study of blood T cell repertoires in COVID-19. Study as a whole: T cells, B-cell-depleted T cells, or PBMCs supplied cDNA or gDNA.

Looked up from germline, CDR1 is SGHDN and CDR2 is FVKESK. The CDR3 contains 13 residues. V was trimmed by 4 bases and J by 4 bases, leaving 10 bases between them. Generated by immunoSEQ multiplex PCR, the TCRdb table keeps only in-frame clones and is missing some. The sample yields about 190,000 clones, 70% to 90% seen once. What was sequenced was peripheral blood. The chain joins TRBV14 to TRBJ1-1; no reliable D call. This receptor was identified in a man aged 55 to 69 with active or convalescent COVID-19. CDR3: CASSRFGSTEAFF. The CDR3 DNA is TGTGCCAGCAGCCGGTTCGGTAGCACTGAAGCTTTCTTT.